The text below deals with one T cell receptor (beta chain). Trimming pared 5 bases from V and 0 bases from J, leaving 5 bases between. Germline V gene sequence: CDR1 LNHDA, CDR2 SQIVND (reference sequence). The CDR3 consists of 13 residues. As processed by the authors: Amplification from reference gene primers served as the basis for estimated nucleated cell counts. Profiling relied on immunoSEQ multiplex PCR, and the TCRdb table lists in-frame clones only, not all of them. The V and J calls and the clone size are those of that table, but D and trimming were determined from the DNA. Of more than 110,000 clones listed, around 82% are singletons. The sample originates from a study of blood T cell repertoires in COVID-19. On the study more broadly: The origin of the acute and convalescent COVID-19 samples was the United States, Italy and Spain. The cDNA or gDNA used as material had been derived from T cells, B-cell-depleted T cells, or PBMCs.

The clonotype comes from a woman aged 55 to 70 with acute or convalescent COVID-19. The J gene is TRBJ1-5, the V gene TRBV19; D uncertain. Specimen: peripheral blood. The CDR3, as DNA: TGTGCCAGTAGTGTTCTTAGCAATCAGCCCCAGCATTTT. Its translation is CASSVLSNQPQHF.